These 22 T cell receptor beta chains came from one sample sequenced in a study of blood T cell repertoires in COVID-19. The table came from immunoSEQ multiplex PCR; TCRdb's copy has only in-frame clones and leaves some out. This sample has around 440,000 clones, with around 88% found just once. Source material: peripheral blood. The receptors here all came from a woman aged 45-65 years with COVID-19, enrolled during active disease.

This chain connects TRBV25-1 to TRBJ2-1; TRBD2 is a possible D gene (6 bases). The CDR3 is 12 amino acids. The germline CDR1 and CDR2 sequences are MGHDK and SYGVNS. Trimming shortened V by 7 bases and J by 10 bases, and 14 bases separated the two germline ends. The CDR3 nucleotides are TGTGCCAGCACCAGGACGGGGGTCGAGCAGTTCTTC. Translated: CASTRTGVEQFF.

The chain has TRBV18 and TRBJ1-2; D might be TRBD1 (5 bases). V lost 2 bases to trimming and J lost 5 bases, with 18 bases between them. The CDR3 has 16 residues. Germline CDR1 and CDR2: KGHSH and LQKENI. CDR3 sequence reads: CASSPTSLAPGYGYTF. As DNA, the CDR3 is TGTGCCAGCTCACCAACGAGTCTGGCTCCAGGGTATGGCTACACCTTC.

The genes are TRBV5-4 and TRBJ2-2; 10 bases are a match to TRBD1. Germline V gene sequence: CDR1 SGHNT, CDR2 YYREEE (reference sequence). Trimming at V came to 3 bases and at J to 3 bases, leaving 5 bases not matched to a gene. The CDR3 totals 16 residues. Here the CDR3 DNA reads TGTGCCAGCAGCTCAGGGGACAGGGGCCACACCGGGGAGCTGTTTTTT. This translates into CASSSGDRGHTGELFF.

The chain couples TRBV30 to TRBJ1-2; weak D call: TRBD1 (6 bases). The CDR3 is 13 residues long. Per germline, CDR1 GTSNPN and CDR2 SVGIG (reference sequence). V lost 5 bases to trimming and J lost 1 base, with 11 bases between them. The CDR3: CAWQGGFNYGYTF. CDR3 nucleotide sequence: TGTGCCTGGCAAGGGGGTTTTAACTATGGCTACACCTTC.

J is TRBJ2-7 and V is TRBV6-5; D possibly corresponds to TRBD2 (6 bases). CDR3 length: 14 amino acids. CDR1 and CDR2 from the germline V gene are MNHEY and SVGAGI. Between the trimmed V and J ends, which lost 3 bases and 4 bases, there was a span of 13 bases. The CDR3 spells CASSYLQGGYEQYF. DNA of the CDR3: TGTGCCAGCAGTTATCTGCAGGGAGGATACGAGCAGTACTTC.

There are a few counts of this clone. V is TRBV10-3 and J is TRBJ2-3; D unclear. V lost 7 bases and J 6 bases, leaving 14 bases between the germline ends. The CDR3 consists of 13 residues. The germline gives CDR1 ENHRY, CDR2 SYGVKD. The CDR3 loop is CAIKELRGDTQYF. DNA for the CDR3: TGTGCCATCAAAGAGCTGCGAGGCGATACGCAGTATTTT.

V gene TRBV9 combines with J gene TRBJ1-2; no firm D call. Germline loops: CDR1 SGDLS, CDR2 YYNGEE. Trimming left V 0 bases short and J 4 bases short, with 13 bases between. The CDR3 extends over 15 amino acids. The CDR3 nucleotides read TGTGCCAGCAGCGTAGCAGGACGGCGGGGCTATGGCTACACCTTC. Translated: CASSVAGRRGYGYTF. Together with reference TRBV9 and TRBJ1-2, the CDR3 gives the full variable domain: DSGVTQTPKHLITATGQRVTLRCSPRSGDLSVYWYQQSLDQGLQFLIQYYNGEERAKGNILERFSAQQFPDLHSELNLSSLELGDSALYFCASSVAGRRGYGYTFGSGTRLTVV.

This chain connects TRBV5-4 to TRBJ2-5; 12 bases fit TRBD2. V shed 0 bases and J 0 bases; nucleotides not matched to a gene: 3. Per the germline V gene, CDR1 is SGHNT and CDR2 is YYREEE (reference sequence). CDR3 size: 17 residues. The CDR3 DNA sequence: TGTGCCAGCAGCTTGGCGCTAGCGGGGGGGCACCAAGAGACCCAGTACTTC. Translating gives CASSLALAGGHQETQYF.

This chain connects TRBV5-1 to TRBJ1-1; D uncertain. Looked up from germline, CDR1 is SGHRS and CDR2 is YFSETQ. The CDR3 loop spans 13 amino acids. Between the trimmed V and J ends, which lost 0 bases and 5 bases, there was a span of 8 bases. The CDR3 sequence: CASSLAWSTEAFF. DNA for the CDR3: TGCGCCAGCAGCTTGGCCTGGAGTACTGAAGCTTTCTTT.

This chain connects TRBV7-3 to TRBJ2-3; 10 nucleotides match TRBD2. Germline trimming cut 5 bases from V and 2 bases from J; bases unmatched to any gene: 10. This CDR3 contains 17 residues. CDR1 is SGHTA, CDR2 FQGTGA, per germline. The CDR3 reads CASSLGPLAGVTDTQYF. DNA for the CDR3: TGTGCCAGCAGCCTAGGCCCCCTAGCGGGGGTCACAGATACGCAGTATTTT.

The chain uses TRBV28 and TRBJ2-1; TRBD2 might be the D (6 bases). Per germline, CDR1 MDHEN and CDR2 SYDVKM. V dropped 5 bases and J dropped 8 bases, with 16 bases sitting between them. The CDR3 has 14 residues. The chain's CDR3 is CASSPPERADEQFF. In nucleotides, the CDR3 is TGTGCCAGCAGTCCCCCGGAGCGGGCCGATGAGCAGTTCTTC.

The chain couples TRBV19 to TRBJ1-5; no clear D. This CDR3 region has 12 residues. Germline CDR1 is LNHDA and CDR2 is SQIVND (reference sequence). V gave up 5 bases and J gave up 4 bases, with 6 bases separating them. The CDR3 DNA is TGTGCCAGTAGTCTACAGAATCAGCCCCAGCATTTT. Translating it yields CASSLQNQPQHF.

V usage is TRBV5-5 and J usage is TRBJ2-7; possible D gene TRBD2, 5 bases. The germline V gene has CDR1 SGHKS and CDR2 YYEKEE (reference sequence). This CDR3 has 12 residues. V was clipped by 0 bases and J by 5 bases, with 6 bases between them. The CDR3 loop is CASSLGGDEQYF. The CDR3, as DNA: TGTGCCAGCAGCTTGGGGGGAGACGAGCAGTACTTC.

The rearrangement uses TRBV4-2 and TRBJ1-2; D gene uncertain. CDR3 length: 14 amino acids. V lost 0 bases, J lost 0 bases, and 5 bases lay in between. Looked up from germline, CDR1 is LGHNA and CDR2 is YNFKEQ. CDR3 sequence: CASSQDVTNYGYTF. The CDR3 nucleotides read TGTGCCAGCAGCCAAGACGTAACTAACTATGGCTACACCTTC.

This clone was counted between two and nine times. The V and J genes are TRBV30 and TRBJ2-7; TRBD1 matches 8 bases. The CDR3 spans 15 residues. Germline V lookup: CDR1 GTSNPN, CDR2 SVGIG (reference sequence). Losses at the gene ends were 2 bases for V and 2 bases for J; bases not matched to a gene: 8. The DNA for the CDR3 is TGTGCCTGGAGTCCCGGACAGGGAGTGACCTACGAGCAGTACTTC. Its protein is CAWSPGQGVTYEQYF.

This rearrangement joins TRBV28 to TRBJ1-2; D gene ambiguous. The V gene lost 2 bases and the J gene lost 8 bases, with 12 bases spanning the gap. CDR1 is MDHEN, CDR2 SYDVKM, per germline. The CDR3 loop spans 13 amino acids. The CDR3 coding sequence is TGTGCCAGCAGTTTAAATAATGGGAGAGGCTACACCTTC. Translating gives CASSLNNGRGYTF.

V gene TRBV18 combines with J gene TRBJ2-1; 9 positions match TRBD2. The germline gives CDR1 KGHSH, CDR2 LQKENI. The CDR3 consists of 15 residues. After removal of 5 bases from V and 2 bases from J, the junction contained 4 bases not matched to a gene. The CDR3 bases are TGTGCCAGCTCAGGAATAGCGGGGGCCTACAATGAGCAGTTCTTC. Translation: CASSGIAGAYNEQFF.

In its sample, this clone was seen a few times. Here the CDR3 reads CASSPATEYTNYGYTF. The DNA for the CDR3 is TGTGCCAGCTCACCGGCGACAGAGTACACTAACTATGGCTACACCTTC. This chain links TRBV18 with TRBJ1-2; a weak D match, TRBD1 (5 bases). V lost 3 bases and J lost 0, with 14 bases in between. The CDR3 has 16 amino acids. In germline, CDR1 is KGHSH, CDR2 LQKENI.

The chain couples TRBV18 to TRBJ2-7; 8 bases map to TRBD1. Germline lookup yields CDR1 KGHSH and CDR2 LQKENI. Germline trimming cut 4 bases from V and 2 bases from J; bases unmatched to any gene: 13. This CDR3 is 17 amino acids long. The DNA for the CDR3 is TGTGCCAGCTCACTAGCATTCGGACAGGGTTTTACCTACGAGCAGTACTTC. It yields the protein CASSLAFGQGFTYEQYF.

This clone appeared a single time. This rearrangement joins TRBV28 to TRBJ1-2; D is perhaps TRBD1 (5 bases). This CDR3 comprises 17 residues. Trimming removed 3 bases from V and 4 bases from J, with 21 bases in between. CDR1 and CDR2 from the germline V gene are MDHEN and SYDVKM. CDR3 in amino acids: CASSFRSWLTDSYGYTF. The CDR3 bases are TGTGCCAGCAGTTTTCGATCGTGGCTGACAGACAGCTATGGCTACACCTTC.

The CDR3 sequence is CASKTGAVTEAFF. The DNA of the CDR3 is TGTGCCAGCAAGACAGGGGCGGTCACTGAAGCTTTCTTT. The chain combines TRBV27 with TRBJ1-1; the match to TRBD1 covers 8 bases. Germline V gene sequence: CDR1 MNHEY, CDR2 SMNVEV (reference sequence). The CDR3 totals 13 residues. V dropped 7 bases and J dropped 4; count of bases not matched to a gene: 5.

CDR3 region: CAISARTGGLNNEQFF. CDR3 DNA: TGTGCCATCAGTGCCCGGACAGGGGGTTTGAACAATGAGCAGTTCTTC. The chain uses TRBV10-3 and TRBJ2-1; 10 bases are a match to TRBD1. CDR3 size: 16 residues. Germline V gene lookup returns CDR1 ENHRY and CDR2 SYGVKD. The V and J ends lost 4 bases and 5 bases, in that order; junction bases with no gene match: 8.